One and the same sample provided the 2 T cell receptor beta chains below, sequenced in a study of blood T cells in healthy people across ages. Together with a sample-barcoded 5' primer, a J-beta primer mix was included in a second PCR lasting about 6 to 11 cycles. MiXCR, applied by TCRdb to the 5' RACE reads, yields one record per CDR3 protein. The sample lists roughly 1.5 million distinct CDR3 sequences; about 42% were seen once. The specimen was blood. Receptors were obtained from a woman between 18 and 29 years old in good health.

The chain couples TRBV3-1 to TRBJ2-7, with D possibly being TRBD1 (8 bases). The CDR3 length is 17 residues. CDR1 and CDR2 from the germline V gene are LGHDT and YNNKEL (reference sequence). The V end lost 4 bases, the J end lost 1 base, and 20 bases lay between the germline ends. The CDR3 region has the DNA TGTGCCAGCAGCCCCTCCAGCGGGGACAGGTTTTCCTACGAGCAGTACTTC. Translated: CASSPSSGDRFSYEQYF.

This clonotype has only a few counts. The chain carries TRBV4-3 and TRBJ1-4; a weak D match, TRBD1 (5 bases). The CDR3 consists of 14 residues. The V end was cut by 0 bases, the J end by 7 bases, with 9 bases between. CDR1 is LGHNA, CDR2 YSLEER, per germline. DNA of the CDR3: TGCGCCAGCAGCCAAGAGGGGGGGGTTGAAAAACTGTTTTTT. Protein product: CASSQEGGVEKLFF.